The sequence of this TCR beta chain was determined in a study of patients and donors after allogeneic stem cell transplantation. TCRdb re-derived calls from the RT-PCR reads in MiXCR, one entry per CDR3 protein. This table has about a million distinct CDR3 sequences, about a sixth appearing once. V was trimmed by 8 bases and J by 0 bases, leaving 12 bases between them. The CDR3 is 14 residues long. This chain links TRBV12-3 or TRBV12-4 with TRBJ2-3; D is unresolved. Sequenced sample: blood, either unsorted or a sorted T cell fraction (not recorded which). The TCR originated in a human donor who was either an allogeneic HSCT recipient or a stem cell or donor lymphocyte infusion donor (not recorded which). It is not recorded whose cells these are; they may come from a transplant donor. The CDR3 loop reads CASRSRTSTDTQYF. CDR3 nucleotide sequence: TGTGCCAGCCGAAGCCGAACTAGCACAGATACGCAGTATTTT.